One and the same sample provided the 18 T cell receptor beta chains below, sequenced in a study of T cells in Graves' hyperthyroidism and ophthalmopathy. RNA transcripts served as the template for amplifying TCR beta CDR3 regions. The primer set for the first-round RT-PCR of the TCR CDR3 was HTBI. TCRdb reanalysed the multiplex PCR reads using MiXCR and keeps one entry per CDR3 protein. The sample has some 770,000 distinct CDR3 sequences; 16% are singletons. Sequenced sample: blood. These receptor sequences come from a man in his late teens or twenties with Graves' hyperthyroidism.

This clonotype was seen repeatedly, ten times or more. In DNA form, the CDR3 reads TGTGCCAGCAGAGACAGGGGGAACGCCTACGAGCAGTACTTC. Protein product: CASRDRGNAYEQYF. The V call is TRBV7-9, the J call TRBJ2-7, with 9 bases matching TRBD1. From germline, CDR1 is SEHNR and CDR2 FQNEAQ (reference sequence). J was trimmed by 2 bases and V by 6 bases; bases with no gene match: 5. The CDR3 has 14 residues.

This sequence joins TRBV19 and TRBJ2-4, with D unresolved. Germline V gene sequence: CDR1 LNHDA, CDR2 SQIVND (reference sequence). Trimming left V 0 bases short and J 0 bases short, with 9 bases between. The CDR3 is 16 residues long. DNA of the CDR3: TGTGCCAGTAGTATAGATATACGCCTAGCCAAAAACATTCAGTACTTC. It encodes CASSIDIRLAKNIQYF.

CDR3 in amino acids: CSVYPPSTDTQYF. The DNA for the CDR3 is TGCAGCGTTTATCCCCCTAGCACAGATACGCAGTATTTT. The gene calls are TRBV29-1 and TRBJ2-3, with D unresolved. Germline CDR1 and CDR2: SQVTM and ANQGSEA. Trimming shortened V by 5 bases and J by 0 bases, and 9 bases separated the two germline ends. This CDR3 region has 13 residues.

This clonotype was seen many times. This sequence joins TRBV3-1 and TRBJ2-1, with D possibly being TRBD1 or TRBD2 (7 bases each). The CDR3 is 16 amino acids. The V and J ends lost 4 bases and 9 bases respectively, with 22 bases between them. Germline lookup yields CDR1 LGHDT and CDR2 YNNKEL (reference sequence). The CDR3 DNA reads TGTGCCAGCAGCCTAAAGCAGGGGGGGCCGTACGGTGAGCAGTTCTTC. The encoded protein is CASSLKQGGPYGEQFF.

The CDR3 DNA sequence: TGTGCCAGCAGATCGGGCCTATTTTCAGGAATTCAGTACTTC. Protein: CASRSGLFSGIQYF. J is TRBJ2-4 and V is TRBV12-3 or TRBV12-4; D is ambiguous. V lost 6 bases and J lost 10, with 19 bases in between. The CDR3 runs to 14 residues.

This clonotype was observed at least ten times. The V call is TRBV7-9, the J call TRBJ1-1, with a tentative D call TRBD1 (6 bases). Germline CDR1 reads SEHNR; CDR2 reads FQNEAQ (reference sequence). The germline V and J ends were trimmed by 5 bases and 0 bases, with 10 bases remaining between them. The CDR3 consists of 14 residues. The CDR3 DNA reads as TGTGCCAGCAGCGCGGGACACCTGAACACTGAAGCTTTCTTT. Protein: CASSAGHLNTEAFF.

This clonotype was seen at least ten times. V is TRBV18 and J is TRBJ1-4; D is perhaps TRBD1 (6 bases). CDR3 length: 13 amino acids. Germline lookup yields CDR1 KGHSH and CDR2 LQKENI. V was pared by 5 bases and J by 6 bases, with 10 bases between. The CDR3 here is CASSTQGDEKLFF. The CDR3 nucleotides are TGTGCCAGCTCAACACAGGGAGATGAAAAACTGTTTTTT.

About this clonotype: Since a much larger clone is just one base distant, this may be a read error. This chain links TRBV20-1 with TRBJ2-7; 15 nucleotides align to TRBD2. V shed 1 base, J shed 5 bases, and the junction held 3 bases outside the gene matches. This CDR3 contains 15 residues. CDR1 is DFQATT, CDR2 SNEGSKA, per germline (reference sequence). DNA for the CDR3: TGCAGTGCTAGAGGGACTAGCGGGAGGGCCCACGAGCAGTACTTC. It is translated as CSARGTSGRAHEQYF.

The chain has TRBV18 and TRBJ1-2; TRBD1 aligns across 7 bases. This CDR3 region has 18 residues. The J segment lost 6 bases and the V segment lost 4 bases, leaving 20 bases of the junction unmatched. CDR1 is KGHSH, CDR2 LQKENI, per germline. CDR3 bases: TGTGCCAGCTCACACCCCCCCGCGACAGGGAATTTGGTGGATGGCTACACCTTC. Amino acid sequence: CASSHPPATGNLVDGYTF.

The V gene is TRBV7-8, the J gene TRBJ2-3, with D possibly being TRBD2 (7 bases). Germline CDR1 and CDR2: SGHVS and FQNEAQ. The CDR3 is 17 amino acids. The V end lost 5 bases, the J end lost 3 bases, and 21 bases lay between the germline ends. The CDR3 protein is CASSPSQGGGPTDTQYF. The CDR3 bases are TGTGCCAGCAGCCCAAGCCAAGGGGGAGGGCCAACAGATACGCAGTATTTT.

This clonotype showed up just a few times. The J gene is TRBJ1-1, the V gene TRBV14; 7 nucleotides agree with TRBD1. The CDR3 runs 15 residues. In germline, CDR1 is SGHDN, CDR2 FVKESK. Trimming cost V 2 bases and J 4 bases; bases outside gene matches: 7. CDR3 nucleotide sequence: TGTGCCAGCAGCCAAATAGGGACAGTGGGCACTGAAGCTTTCTTT. Residues: CASSQIGTVGTEAFF.

This clonotype was counted between two and nine times. V gene TRBV4-1 combines with J gene TRBJ1-2; TRBD1 might be the D (5 bases). Germline CDR1 MGHRA, CDR2 YSYEKL. The CDR3 is 16 amino acids. Between the trimmed V and J ends, which lost 1 base and 4 bases, there was a span of 16 bases. The CDR3 region is CASSQGDGALIYGYTF. The DNA for the CDR3 is TGCGCCAGCAGCCAAGGTGACGGGGCTTTGATCTATGGCTACACCTTC.

This clonotype was seen at least ten times. The chain joins TRBV20-1 to TRBJ2-7; 8 bases are a match to TRBD2. J was trimmed by 5 bases and V by 2 bases; bases with no gene match: 2. The CDR3 sequence is 12 residues long. Germline V CDR1 and CDR2: DFQATT, SNEGSKA (reference sequence). For the CDR3, the DNA is TGCAGTGCTAGAAGACTAGCGCACGAGCAGTACTTC. Its translation is CSARRLAHEQYF.

The chain employs TRBV20-1 and TRBJ2-7, with a possible D match to TRBD1 (5 bases). Germline loops: CDR1 DFQATT, CDR2 SNEGSKA (reference sequence). The CDR3 has 14 amino acids. Trimming stripped 0 bases from V and 2 bases from J, with 11 bases between. CDR3 bases: TGCAGTGCTAGAGATTCAGGGAATGCCTACGAGCAGTACTTC. Translated: CSARDSGNAYEQYF.

This clonotype was seen repeatedly, ten times or more. This sequence joins TRBV28 and TRBJ1-1; possible D gene TRBD1, 6 bases. Germline V gene sequence: CDR1 MDHEN, CDR2 SYDVKM. CDR3 length: 14 amino acids. V was cut by 5 bases and J by 2 bases, with 12 bases left in between. CDR3 nucleotides: TGTGCCAGCAGTCGGGGGGGGGCCAACACTGAAGCTTTCTTT. Amino acids: CASSRGGANTEAFF.

This clonotype came up a few times. The rearrangement uses TRBV24-1 and TRBJ2-1; D is perhaps TRBD1 (5 bases). The CDR3 extends over 15 amino acids. V was shortened by 3 bases and J by 2 bases, with 10 bases between the two germline ends. CDR1 and CDR2 (germline): KGHDR, SFDVKD. CDR3 DNA sequence: TGTGCCACCAGTGATGAGCAGGGTACCTACAATGAGCAGTTCTTC. Protein: CATSDEQGTYNEQFF.

This sequence joins TRBV6-1 and TRBJ2-1; TRBD2 might be the D (5 bases). This CDR3 contains 15 residues. V was clipped by 7 bases and J by 0 bases, with 13 bases between them. From germline, CDR1 is MNHNS and CDR2 SASEGT. This chain's CDR3 is CASTGMGISYNEQFF. The CDR3 DNA reads as TGTGCCAGCACCGGGATGGGGATCTCCTACAATGAGCAGTTCTTC.

The chain employs TRBV28 and TRBJ2-7, with 8 bases that match TRBD2. The V gene's germline CDR1 is MDHEN and CDR2 SYDVKM. V trimming: 5 bases; J trimming: 3 bases; junction bases outside the gene matches: 12. The CDR3 extends over 16 amino acids. The CDR3 here is CASSPPSGTSNYEQYF. For the CDR3, the DNA is TGTGCCAGCAGTCCGCCGTCGGGGACTAGTAACTACGAGCAGTACTTC. Supplemented by reference TRBV28 and TRBJ2-7, the full variable domain reads DVKVTQSSRYLVKRTGEKVFLECVQDMDHENMFWYRQDPGLGLRLIYFSYDVKMKEKGDIPEGYSVSREKKERFSLILESASTNQTSMYLCASSPPSGTSNYEQYFGPGTRLTVT.